The 29 T cell receptor beta chains listed next were all sequenced from one sample in a study of molecular identifiers for immune sequencing clone quantification listed by TCRdb under 2018. The method behind the library was PCR. The sequencer listed for this sample is Illumina HiSeq 4000. In TCRdb, the public reads were trimmed at Q25 with fastp and aligned with MiXCR, with productive beta chains retained. Records with the same CDR3 protein are collapsed into one entry carrying the most frequent genes and DNA. The sample table holds 50,000 to 70,000 distinct CDR3 sequences, of which 18% were seen once. Clones ranked in the top ten supply less than 2% of the sample. The sequenced sample consisted of naive CD8+ T cells from blood, with Jurkat cell RNA spiked in. In the paper's terms, the cell subset or site label means: FACS-sorted CD8+CD4-CCR7+CD45RA+ naive T cells. Every receptor here comes from a human donor in good health. Some libraries in this study had Jurkat cell RNA spiked in.

The table lists this clonotype with many counts. The rearrangement uses TRBV2 and TRBJ1-1, with 7 nucleotides matching TRBD1. CDR1 is SNHLY, CDR2 FYNNEI, per germline. This CDR3 is built from 15 residues. Trimming cost V 8 bases and J 0 bases; bases outside gene matches: 9. CDR3 amino acids: CASFRPGGLNTEAFF. Written as DNA, the CDR3 is TGTGCCAGCTTCAGGCCAGGGGGACTGAACACTGAAGCTTTCTTT.

This sequence joins TRBV7-9 and TRBJ1-6; possible D gene TRBD1, 6 bases. The ends were cut back, 3 bases at V and 14 bases at J, with 20 bases in the middle. The CDR3 runs to 15 residues. Germline values: CDR1 SEHNR, CDR2 FQNEAQ (reference sequence). Written as DNA, the CDR3 is TGTGCCAGCAGCTTGTCGGGACATGAGGTGAAGACCCTCCACTTT. This gives the protein CASSLSGHEVKTLHF.

A word on this clonotype: This may stem from a read error, because a much larger clone lies one nucleotide away. The genes are TRBV5-6 and TRBJ2-5, with TRBD2 as a possible D gene (5 bases). This CDR3 has 16 amino acids. Germline CDR1 reads SGHDT; CDR2 reads YYEEEE. The CDR3 spells CASSPHPDSRGETLYF. The CDR3 region has the DNA TGTGCCAGCAGCCCCCACCCGGACTCCCGGGGAGAGACCCTGTACTTC.

This clonotype was recorded at least ten times. V usage is TRBV7-2 and J usage is TRBJ2-1; the D gene could be TRBD1 or TRBD2 (6 bases each). CDR1 is SGHTA and CDR2 is FQGNSA in the germline V gene. The CDR3 has 15 residues. V was trimmed by 5 bases and J by 8 bases, leaving 19 bases between them. CDR3 loop: CASSQPRRGMDEQFF. The CDR3 DNA follows: TGTGCCAGCAGCCAGCCTAGGAGGGGGATGGATGAGCAGTTCTTC. Full variable domain (outside the CDR3, taken from reference TRBV7-2 and TRBJ2-1): GAGVSQSPSNKVTEKGKDVELRCDPISGHTALYWYRQSLGQGLEFLIYFQGNSAPDKSGLPSDRFSAERTGGSVSTLTIQRTQQEDSAVYLCASSQPRRGMDEQFFGPGTRLTVL.

This clonotype was picked up many times. The V gene is TRBV27, the J gene TRBJ2-7; D is possibly TRBD2 (6 bases). Germline V gives CDR1 MNHEY, CDR2 SMNVEV (reference sequence). The CDR3 loop spans 13 amino acids. The V end was cut by 3 bases, the J end by 5 bases, with 11 bases between. The CDR3 region is CASSLATRDEQYF. The CDR3 DNA follows: TGTGCCAGCAGTTTGGCGACTAGGGACGAGCAGTACTTC.

This chain's CDR3 is CASSTGGPFYNEQFF. The CDR3 DNA reads as TGCGCCAGCAGCACAGGGGGCCCGTTTTACAATGAGCAGTTCTTC. This rearrangement joins TRBV10-1 to TRBJ2-1, with 9 bases fitting TRBD1. CDR1 and CDR2 from the germline V gene are WNHNN and SYGVQD (reference sequence). V trimming: 6 bases; J trimming: 4 bases; junction bases outside the gene matches: 7. This CDR3 has 15 amino acids.

This clonotype occurred many times. V and J are TRBV7-9 and TRBJ2-7; D is possibly TRBD1 (5 bases). Per the germline V gene, CDR1 is SEHNR and CDR2 is FQNEAQ (reference sequence). V lost 5 bases to trimming and J lost 5 bases, with 19 bases between them. This CDR3 region has 15 residues. In nucleotides, the CDR3 is TGTGCCAGCAGCGGTTGGCAGGGCCTTGACCACGAGCAGTACTTC. It codes for CASSGWQGLDHEQYF.

This clonotype was picked up many times. The chain uses TRBV28 and TRBJ2-3, with no clear D. The CDR3 extends over 15 amino acids. Trimming cost V 3 bases and J 2 bases, with 12 bases left between them. From germline, CDR1 is MDHEN and CDR2 SYDVKM. This CDR3 reads CASSFSPGDTDTQYF. For the CDR3, the DNA is TGTGCCAGCAGTTTTTCTCCGGGTGACACAGATACGCAGTATTTT.

This clonotype was picked up a small number of times. Germline is not matched at one junction end, which may reflect a read error. This chain connects TRBV14 to TRBJ2-5; D may be TRBD2 (5 bases). The CDR3 sequence is 17 residues long. The germline CDR1 and CDR2 sequences are SGHDN and FVKESK. In DNA, the CDR3 is TGTGCCAGCGGCCAAGTGGGTCTGGAGGCGGAACAAGAGACCCAGTACTTC. It specifies CASGQVGLEAEQETQYF.

Only a few counts were recorded for this clonotype. The V call is TRBV3-1, the J call TRBJ2-7; 8 bases are shared with TRBD1. V gave up 2 bases and J gave up 3 bases; unmatched junction bases: 3. Germline V gene data show CDR1 as LGHDT and CDR2 as YNNKEL (reference sequence). CDR3 length: 14 amino acids. CDR3: CASSQKDRVYEQYF. The CDR3 nucleotides are TGTGCCAGCAGCCAAAAGGACAGGGTCTACGAGCAGTACTTC.

As for this clonotype: Since a much larger clone is just one base distant, this may be a read error. The chain has TRBV2 and TRBJ2-7, with 8 bases identical to TRBD1. Per germline, CDR1 SNHLY and CDR2 FYNNEI. CDR3 size: 17 residues. CDR3 in DNA: TGTGTCAGCAGTGAATCCCCCCGGACAGGGAAAACCGGGTTGAGGTCCTTC. Protein: CVSSESPRTGKTGLRSF.

This clonotype has ten or more counts. The chain has TRBV30 and TRBJ2-7, with D hard to call. CDR1 and CDR2 from the germline V gene are GTSNPN and SVGIG (reference sequence). This CDR3 is 13 amino acids long. V was clipped by 2 bases and J by 0 bases, with 8 bases between them. The CDR3 DNA follows: TGTGCCTGGAGTACCAGAAACTCCTACGAGCAGTACTTC. Translated: CAWSTRNSYEQYF.

This clonotype was seen at least ten times. The genes are TRBV7-8 and TRBJ2-7; 9 bases line up with TRBD2. Trimming at V came to 2 bases and at J to 2 bases, leaving 4 bases not matched to a gene. Germline lookup yields CDR1 SGHVS and CDR2 FQNEAQ. CDR3 length: 15 amino acids. CDR3 region: CASSLSGGFTYEQYF. The CDR3 DNA sequence: TGTGCCAGCAGCTTAAGCGGGGGGTTTACCTACGAGCAGTACTTC.

As to this clonotype: This clone may be a read error of a much larger clone one base away. The CDR3 end shows no conserved phenylalanine or tryptophan, and so a read error is likely. The rearrangement joins TRBV9 to TRBJ2-7; 10 bases match TRBD2. CDR3 length: 15 residues. Germline CDR1 SGDLS, CDR2 YYNGEE. With V trimmed by 7 bases and J by 7 bases, 14 bases remained unmatched. In DNA form, the CDR3 reads TGTGCCAGCTCTAGCGGGAGCTCCTCTGGAGATGAGCAGTACCTC. As protein: CASSSGSSSGDEQYL.

This clonotype has more than one count but fewer than ten. V usage is TRBV6-2 or TRBV6-3 and J usage is TRBJ2-1; weak D call: TRBD2 (5 bases). The CDR3 extends over 17 amino acids. CDR1 and CDR2 from the germline V gene are MNHEY and SVGEGT. V was trimmed by 6 bases and J by 0 bases, leaving 18 bases between them. The CDR3 is CASRPKGGSSSYNEQFF. The CDR3 bases are TGTGCCAGCAGGCCTAAAGGAGGTTCCAGCTCCTACAATGAGCAGTTCTTC.

The CDR3 DNA reads as TGTGCCAGCAGTTCCTTGTCAGCGGGAGGGGATTACATTCAGTACTTC. Amino acid sequence: CASSSLSAGGDYIQYF. J is TRBJ2-4 and V is TRBV27, with 10 bases matching TRBD2. Germline assignment: CDR1 MNHEY and CDR2 SMNVEV (reference sequence). The CDR3 runs 16 residues. V gave up 4 bases and J gave up 8 bases; unmatched junction bases: 11.

In its sample, this clonotype was seen once. The junction does not match germline at one end; this may be a read error. V and J are TRBV12-3 or TRBV12-4 and TRBJ2-2; the D gene is possibly TRBD2 (6 bases). The CDR3 totals 14 residues. The CDR3 is CASSYQSGSGGLFF. CDR3 DNA: TGCGCCAGCAGTTATCAGTCAGGGTCCGGGGGGCTGTTTTTT.

This clonotype was recorded at least ten times. The CDR3 sequence: CASTDRGFIGTDTQYF. For the CDR3, the DNA is TGTGCCAGCACCGACAGGGGGTTTATCGGTACAGATACGCAGTATTTT. This chain uses TRBV7-9 with TRBJ2-3; 9 nucleotides agree with TRBD1. Germline V gives CDR1 SEHNR, CDR2 FQNEAQ (reference sequence). CDR3 length: 16 residues. Losses at the gene ends were 7 bases for V and 3 bases for J; bases not matched to a gene: 11. Filled out from reference TRBV7-9 and TRBJ2-3, the complete variable domain reads DTGVSQNPRHKITKRGQNVTFRCDPISEHNRLYWYRQTLGQGPEFLTYFQNEAQLEKSRLLSDRFSAERPKGSFSTLEIQRTEQGDSAMYLCASTDRGFIGTDTQYFGPGTRLTVL.

This clonotype was observed at least ten times. The rearrangement uses TRBV19 and TRBJ1-5; D remains ambiguous. V dropped 7 bases and J dropped 4 bases, with 11 bases sitting between them. CDR3 length: 13 residues. Germline V lookup: CDR1 LNHDA, CDR2 SQIVND (reference sequence). The CDR3 region has the DNA TGTGCCAGTACGCAACAGCCAAATCAGCCCCAGCATTTT. Its protein product is CASTQQPNQPQHF.

The sample holds many counts of this clonotype. This sequence joins TRBV13 and TRBJ2-5; no reliable D call. This CDR3 contains 14 residues. CDR1 and CDR2 (germline): PRHDT, FYEKMQ (reference sequence). V was clipped by 2 bases and J by 7 bases, with 14 bases between them. DNA for the CDR3: TGTGCCAGCAGCTTACCCCTCCAACCGAGGACCCAGTACTTC. Residues: CASSLPLQPRTQYF. Complete variable domain (other parts from reference TRBV13 and TRBJ2-5): AAGVIQSPRHLIKEKRETATLKCYPIPRHDTVYWYQQGPGQDPQFLISFYEKMQSDKGSIPDRFSAQQFSDYHSELNMSSLELGDSALYFCASSLPLQPRTQYFGPGTRLLVL.

The J gene is TRBJ2-7, the V gene TRBV5-1, with 8 bases matching TRBD2. Germline V gene data show CDR1 as SGHRS and CDR2 as YFSETQ. V was clipped by 4 bases and J by 3 bases; unmatched bases: 3. The CDR3 has 13 amino acids. In nucleotides, the CDR3 is TGCGCCAGCAGCCTAGCGGGTTACTACGAGCAGTACTTC. It is translated as CASSLAGYYEQYF.

Details on this clonotype: Since a much larger clone is just one base distant, this may be a read error. The chain has TRBV5-4 and TRBJ2-7, with D perhaps assigned TRBD1 or TRBD2 (5 bases each). CDR3 length: 17 residues. Per germline, CDR1 SGHNT and CDR2 YYREEE (reference sequence). In DNA, the CDR3 is TGTGCCGGCAGCGCCCCGGGACGAAGTACAGAGACCTACGAGCAGTACTTC. It translates to CAGSAPGRSTETYEQYF. Full variable domain (rest looked up from reference TRBV5-4 and TRBJ2-7): ETGVTQSPTHLIKTRGQQVTLRCSSQSGHNTVSWYQQALGQGPQFIFQYYREEENGRGNFPPRFSGLQFPNYSSELNVNALELDDSALYLCAGSAPGRSTETYEQYFGPGTRLTVT.

This clonotype appeared many times. V is TRBV7-9 and J is TRBJ1-1; D might be TRBD1 (5 bases). V was pared by 5 bases and J by 0 bases, with 13 bases between. The CDR3 spans 15 residues. Germline CDR1 and CDR2: SEHNR and FQNEAQ (reference sequence). CDR3 nucleotides: TGTGCCAGCAGCATCACGACAGAGATGAACACTGAAGCTTTCTTT. Translating it yields CASSITTEMNTEAFF.

At least ten counts were recorded for this clonotype. The J gene is TRBJ2-3, the V gene TRBV3-1, with a weak D call TRBD2 (6 bases). Deletions cut 5 bases from V and 2 bases from J, with 20 bases between. The CDR3 runs 17 residues. Germline CDR1 reads LGHDT; CDR2 reads YNNKEL (reference sequence). The CDR3 DNA is TGTGCCAGCAGCTCGTCCGGGACTCCATGGGACACAGATACGCAGTATTTT. As protein: CASSSSGTPWDTDTQYF.

Note on this clonotype: Possible read error: a much larger clone is one base away. This chain joins TRBV6-1 and TRBJ2-7; D is unclear. Germline loops: CDR1 MNHNS, CDR2 SASEGT. The CDR3 is made up of 14 amino acids. The CDR3 coding sequence is TGTGCCGGCAGACCACCCGAGGTAGCACACGAGCAGTACTTC. This codes for CAGRPPEVAHEQYF.

This clonotype was detected a few times. The CDR3: CSVAGGQEAYGYTF. CDR3 in DNA: TGCAGCGTTGCGGGGGGACAGGAGGCATATGGCTACACCTTC. The chain uses TRBV29-1 and TRBJ1-2; TRBD1 matches 8 bases. J lost 5 bases, V lost 4 bases, and 9 bases had no gene match. This CDR3 spans 14 amino acids. Germline-derived CDR1 and CDR2 are SQVTM and ANQGSEA.

The J gene is TRBJ2-7, the V gene TRBV10-3; TRBD1 aligns across 12 bases. There are 14 residues in the CDR3. Trimming cost V 9 bases and J 6 bases; bases outside gene matches: 9. Per the germline V gene, CDR1 is ENHRY and CDR2 is SYGVKD. CDR3 sequence reads: CAIGPGQGASEQYF. As DNA, the CDR3 is TGTGCCATTGGACCGGGACAGGGGGCTAGCGAGCAGTACTTC.

In its sample, this clonotype was seen many times. This chain joins TRBV12-3 or TRBV12-4 and TRBJ1-5, with D tentatively TRBD1 (5 bases). Trimming left V 7 bases short and J 3 bases short, with 13 bases between. This CDR3 is 14 amino acids long. The CDR3 DNA sequence: TGTGCCAGCATTAGAACAGGAAACAATCAGCCCCAGCATTTT. Translation: CASIRTGNNQPQHF.

V is TRBV2 and J is TRBJ2-1, with 12 nucleotides matching TRBD2. The CDR3 consists of 14 residues. The V segment lost 7 bases and the J segment 4 bases; nucleotides outside the gene matches: 2. Germline V CDR1 and CDR2: SNHLY, FYNNEI. The CDR3 here is CASIGTSGYNEQFF. In DNA, the CDR3 is TGTGCCAGCATCGGGACTAGCGGGTACAATGAGCAGTTCTTC.